These T cell receptor beta chains were read from a single sample in a study of identical twins. TCRdb ran MiXCR on the 5' RACE reads and lists one entry per CDR3 protein. The repertoire holds 230,000 or so distinct CDR3 sequences, with around 8.8% as singletons. This sample also belongs to another study, concerning yellow fever vaccine responses in identical twins.

Sequenced material: CD8+ T cells sorted from blood. All receptors come from a woman aged 18-29 years in good health. CDR3s include the opening cysteine and the closing phenylalanine or tryptophan. D genes are given only for firm matches. The size entry is marked missing in some rows and otherwise reads once, few, many or a size class.

clone_size v_call d_call cdr3_aa
few TRBV6-2/TRBV6-3 TRBD2 CASRTPAGLQETQYF
many TRBV24-1 TRBD2 CATFGTRSTYEQYF
many TRBV7-6 - CASSIDSLSYEQYF
- TRBV12-3/TRBV12-4 - CASSLAPGDTQYF
many TRBV27 TRBD2 CASSSRTSGGTNYNEQFF
- TRBV20-1 - CSAGSASYEQYF
- TRBV11-2 - CASSSIVTGLGGYTF
few TRBV12-3/TRBV12-4 - CASSLGGEFYNEQFF
few TRBV20-1 - CSAREPVGYGYTF
- TRBV20-1 - CSAKEIPIQETQYF
few TRBV20-1 TRBD1 CSALQDRASFNYEQYF
many TRBV3-1 TRBD2 CASSPTLAGGPHEQFF
many TRBV27 TRBD2 CARREGPDEQFF
few TRBV7-9 - CASSLGASSGDTQYF